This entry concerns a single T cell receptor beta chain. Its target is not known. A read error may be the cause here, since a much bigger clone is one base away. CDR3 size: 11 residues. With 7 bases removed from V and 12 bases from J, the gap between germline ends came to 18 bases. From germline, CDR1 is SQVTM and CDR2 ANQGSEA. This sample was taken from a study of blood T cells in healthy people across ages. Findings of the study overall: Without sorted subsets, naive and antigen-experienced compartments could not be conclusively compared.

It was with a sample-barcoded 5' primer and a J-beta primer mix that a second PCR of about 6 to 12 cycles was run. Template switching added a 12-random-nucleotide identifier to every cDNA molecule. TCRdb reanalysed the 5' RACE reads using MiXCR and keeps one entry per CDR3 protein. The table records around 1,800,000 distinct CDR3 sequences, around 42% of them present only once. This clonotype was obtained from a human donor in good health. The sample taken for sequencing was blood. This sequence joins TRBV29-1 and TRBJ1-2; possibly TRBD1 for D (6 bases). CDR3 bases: TGCAGCGCCGGAGCAGGGGCGTTGGACACCTTC. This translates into CSAGAGALDTF.